These 27 T cell receptor beta chains originate from one sample sequenced in a study of Ad26.COV2.S vaccination and SARS-CoV-2 variants. Only in-frame clones appear in the TCRdb table, and some are missing; sequencing was by immunoSEQ multiplex PCR. Of over 450,000 clones in the sample, approximately 90% were seen once. Treatment defined: about 20 received Ad26.COV2.S at low or high dose, single or two shots; about 5 received placebo; per-sample allocation not given. Sampling occurred on day 63 after the first vaccine or placebo injection. This sample comprised peripheral blood, obtained in a trial of Ad26.COV2.S vaccine versus placebo. These receptors were taken from a person between 18 and 65 years old who received the Ad26.COV2.S COVID-19 vaccine or a placebo.

There are a few counts of this clone. The chain couples TRBV3-1 (or the pseudogene TRBV3-2) to TRBJ1-2; maybe TRBD1 (6 bases). The V end was cut by 0 bases, the J end by 13 bases, with 21 bases between. This CDR3 comprises 15 residues. Germline CDR1 LGHDT, CDR2 YNNKEL (reference sequence). DNA of the CDR3: TGTGCCAGCAGCCAAGAGTTATGGGGGCAGGTTTCCCCCACCTTC. It is translated as CASSQELWGQVSPTF.

This chain joins TRBV15 and TRBJ2-1; the match to TRBD2 covers 10 bases. J was trimmed by 8 bases and V by 5 bases; bases with no gene match: 3. Germline-derived CDR1 and CDR2 are LNHNV and YYDKDF (reference sequence). This CDR3 is 13 amino acids long. For the CDR3, the DNA is TGTGCCACCAGCGATGGGACTAGCGATGAGCAGTTCTTC. It yields the protein CATSDGTSDEQFF.

The rearrangement joins TRBV13 to TRBJ2-1; D gene uncertain. Germline V CDR1 and CDR2: PRHDT, FYEKMQ (reference sequence). V was cut by 1 base and J by 3 bases, with 16 bases left in between. CDR3 length: 17 residues. The DNA for the CDR3 is TGTGCCAGCAGCTTAGTTGGCTCCGGACGGATCTACAATGAGCAGTTCTTC. Amino acid sequence: CASSLVGSGRIYNEQFF.

The chain recombines TRBV28 with TRBJ1-1; D unclear. V was clipped by 2 bases and J by 3 bases, with 10 bases between them. Per germline, CDR1 MDHEN and CDR2 SYDVKM. CDR3 length: 14 amino acids. The DNA for the CDR3 is TGTGCCAGCAGTTTAACCGAGCCCTACACTGAAGCTTTCTTT. Translation: CASSLTEPYTEAFF.

V gene TRBV5-6 combines with J gene TRBJ2-5; D is undetermined. The CDR3 sequence is 13 residues long. The germline V gene has CDR1 SGHDT and CDR2 YYEEEE. V was shortened by 4 bases and J by 1 base, with 8 bases between the two germline ends. Written as DNA, the CDR3 is TGTGCCAGCAGCCGGTCTGTCCAAGAGACCCAGTACTTC. It translates to CASSRSVQETQYF.

The chain has TRBV20-1 and TRBJ2-2; D gene uncertain. V was trimmed by 3 bases and J by 2 bases, leaving 13 bases between them. The germline V gene encodes CDR1 DFQATT and CDR2 SNEGSKA (reference sequence). The CDR3 spans 15 residues. Here the CDR3 reads CSASRLGTNTGELFF. The CDR3 DNA reads as TGCAGTGCTAGTCGTCTGGGCACCAACACCGGGGAGCTGTTTTTT.

This clone was seen only a few times. The chain combines TRBV3-1 (or the pseudogene TRBV3-2) with TRBJ1-1; a weak D match, TRBD1 (6 bases). Per germline, CDR1 LGHDT and CDR2 YNNKEL (reference sequence). The CDR3 has 14 residues. V was cut by 6 bases and J by 1 base, with 12 bases left in between. CDR3 in amino acids: CASRIQGQNTEAFF. CDR3 DNA: TGTGCCAGCAGAATACAGGGCCAGAACACTGAAGCTTTCTTT.

This chain connects TRBV24-1 to TRBJ1-2, with D tentatively TRBD1 (5 bases). This CDR3 contains 13 residues. Germline CDR1 is KGHDR and CDR2 is SFDVKD. Trimming left V 6 bases short and J 4 bases short, with 11 bases between. The CDR3 bases are TGTGCCACCAGTATGGGGGATTTCTATGGCTACACCTTC. As protein: CATSMGDFYGYTF.

The chain carries TRBV27 and TRBJ2-1; perhaps TRBD1 as D (5 bases). Trimming removed 3 bases from V and 7 bases from J, with 10 bases in between. Germline CDR1 is MNHEY and CDR2 is SMNVEV (reference sequence). This CDR3 region has 13 residues. The CDR3: CASSFNSGNEQFF. CDR3 nucleotide sequence: TGTGCCAGCAGTTTTAATTCAGGGAATGAGCAGTTCTTC.

This clone was seen once. This chain uses TRBV5-1 with TRBJ2-7; TRBD1 agrees at 7 bases. Germline V CDR1 and CDR2: SGHRS, YFSETQ. This CDR3 region has 16 residues. The trim removed 0 bases at V and 0 bases at J, leaving 6 bases unmatched. CDR3 residues: CASSLGGQPYSYEQYF. For the CDR3, the DNA is TGCGCCAGCAGCTTGGGGGGACAGCCCTACTCCTACGAGCAGTACTTC.

V is TRBV18 and J is TRBJ1-5; TRBD1 agrees at 8 bases. This CDR3 comprises 15 residues. V lost 3 bases and J lost 3; bases outside the gene matches: 4. CDR1 is KGHSH, CDR2 LQKENI, per germline. The chain's CDR3 is CASSPGTGPNQPQHF. The CDR3 DNA sequence: TGTGCCAGCTCACCGGGGACAGGTCCCAATCAGCCCCAGCATTTT.

The chain links TRBV4-1 to TRBJ1-1; D not resolved. Looked up from germline, CDR1 is MGHRA and CDR2 is YSYEKL. CDR3 length equals 16 residues. Trimming pared 1 base from V and 2 bases from J, leaving 14 bases between. The DNA for the CDR3 is TGCGCCAGCAGCCAAGTTGAATTCGTCCCCAACACTGAAGCTTTCTTT. Amino acids: CASSQVEFVPNTEAFF.

This clone was recorded only once. The chain combines TRBV7-2 with TRBJ2-3; TRBD1 or TRBD2 may be the D gene (5 bases each). Germline V gene data show CDR1 as SGHTA and CDR2 as FQGNSA. V lost 3 bases to trimming and J lost 1 base, with 17 bases between them. The CDR3 is made up of 17 amino acids. CDR3 sequence: CASSFFRGPEGTDTQYF. CDR3 bases: TGTGCCAGCAGCTTTTTCCGGGGCCCCGAGGGCACAGATACGCAGTATTTT.

The chain recombines TRBV27 with TRBJ1-2; TRBD1 might be the D (5 bases). Germline CDR1 reads MNHEY; CDR2 reads SMNVEV (reference sequence). The CDR3 has 13 residues. The ends were cut back, 3 bases at V and 7 bases at J, with 12 bases in the middle. The CDR3 DNA sequence: TGTGCCAGCAGTTTTGGACACCAAAGTGGCTACACCTTC. The encoded protein is CASSFGHQSGYTF.

The rearrangement joins TRBV19 to TRBJ2-7; 9 bases match TRBD1. J was trimmed by 4 bases and V by 2 bases; bases with no gene match: 6. Germline V lookup: CDR1 LNHDA, CDR2 SQIVND (reference sequence). The CDR3 contains 15 residues. The CDR3 DNA is TGTGCCAGTAGTATACGAGGACAGGGGTATTACGAGCAGTACTTC. Amino acids: CASSIRGQGYYEQYF. Full variable domain (rest looked up from reference TRBV19 and TRBJ2-7): DGGITQSPKYLFRKEGQNVTLSCEQNLNHDAMYWYRQDPGQGLRLIYYSQIVNDFQKGDIAEGYSVSREKKESFPLTVTSAQKNPTAFYLCASSIRGQGYYEQYFGPGTRLTVT.

The chain joins TRBV28 to TRBJ2-7, with 7 bases that match TRBD2. The J segment lost 0 bases and the V segment lost 2 bases, leaving 10 bases of the junction unmatched. This CDR3 has 17 amino acids. Germline lookup yields CDR1 MDHEN and CDR2 SYDVKM. CDR3 sequence reads: CASSLPGRGEGSYEQYF. DNA of the CDR3: TGTGCCAGCAGTTTACCGGGCCGGGGGGAGGGCTCCTACGAGCAGTACTTC.

The genes are TRBV7-6 and TRBJ2-7, with unresolved D. This CDR3 is 13 amino acids long. V dropped 4 bases and J dropped 1 base, with 8 bases sitting between them. Germline CDR1 is SGHVS and CDR2 is FNYEAQ. DNA for the CDR3: TGTGCCAGCAGCTCGAGCATATCCTACGAGCAGTACTTC. Its translation is CASSSSISYEQYF.

The chain couples TRBV30 to TRBJ2-6; 7 bases align to TRBD1. Germline V CDR1 and CDR2: GTSNPN, SVGIG (reference sequence). There are 14 residues in the CDR3. The trim removed 8 bases at V and 2 bases at J, leaving 6 bases unmatched. CDR3: CAKQGRTGANVLTF. The CDR3 nucleotides read TGTGCCAAACAGGGGAGAACTGGGGCCAACGTCCTGACTTTC.

This clone occurred once. The J gene is TRBJ1-1, the V gene TRBV5-1; D is undetermined. The ends were cut back, 1 base at V and 1 base at J, with 11 bases in the middle. This CDR3 contains 15 residues. Germline V CDR1 and CDR2: SGHRS, YFSETQ. The CDR3 spells CASSLIATQNTEAFF. The CDR3 bases are TGCGCCAGCAGCTTGATTGCGACCCAGAACACTGAAGCTTTCTTT.

The genes are TRBV6-5 and TRBJ2-7; maybe TRBD1 (5 bases). The ends were cut back, 5 bases at V and 3 bases at J, with 11 bases in the middle. CDR1 is MNHEY and CDR2 is SVGAGI in the germline V gene. The CDR3 totals 13 residues. CDR3 residues: CASSPGLGYEQYF. The CDR3 DNA reads as TGTGCCAGCAGTCCAGGGCTCGGCTACGAGCAGTACTTC.

The chain couples TRBV18 to TRBJ1-6, with 8 bases aligning to TRBD1. The CDR3 extends over 16 amino acids. Per the germline V gene, CDR1 is KGHSH and CDR2 is LQKENI. V was clipped by 3 bases and J by 8 bases; unmatched bases: 9. CDR3 loop: CASSPSADRGHSPLHF. CDR3 bases: TGTGCCAGCTCACCCTCAGCAGACAGGGGCCATTCACCCCTCCACTTT.

J is TRBJ2-5 and V is TRBV18, with no clear D. V lost 0 bases and J 4 bases, leaving 6 bases between the germline ends. There are 13 residues in the CDR3. Germline lookup yields CDR1 KGHSH and CDR2 LQKENI. The CDR3 reads CASSPPPGETQYF. CDR3 nucleotide sequence: TGTGCCAGCTCACCACCCCCGGGAGAGACCCAGTACTTC.

The J gene is TRBJ1-2, the V gene TRBV7-2; tentative D call: TRBD1 (5 bases). V was trimmed by 2 bases and J by 3 bases, leaving 13 bases between them. The V gene's germline CDR1 is SGHTA and CDR2 FQGNSA. This CDR3 comprises 15 residues. The DNA of the CDR3 is TGTGCCAGCAGCTTATTGGGGGTCGCTGACTATGGCTACACCTTC. Residues: CASSLLGVADYGYTF.

This clone was observed once. CDR3 sequence: CASSLGGQGADGYTF. The CDR3 bases are TGCGCCAGCAGCTTGGGGGGACAGGGGGCCGATGGCTACACCTTC. V is TRBV5-1 and J is TRBJ1-2; 12 positions agree with TRBD1. The CDR3 is 15 amino acids. Losses at the gene ends were 0 bases for V and 6 bases for J; bases not matched to a gene: 3. Germline V lookup: CDR1 SGHRS, CDR2 YFSETQ.

The chain links TRBV2 to TRBJ1-6, with D tentatively TRBD1 (6 bases). Germline V gives CDR1 SNHLY, CDR2 FYNNEI. This CDR3 contains 15 residues. Trimming removed 6 bases at V and 2 bases at J, with 11 bases between. The CDR3 is CASREQGAYNSPLHF. CDR3 coding DNA: TGTGCCAGCAGGGAACAGGGTGCCTATAATTCACCCCTCCACTTT.

This clone was counted once. The chain recombines TRBV2 with TRBJ2-1; D is perhaps TRBD1 or TRBD2 (6 bases each). V lost 4 bases and J lost 4, with 11 bases in between. The CDR3 length is 14 residues. Germline V gives CDR1 SNHLY, CDR2 FYNNEI. The CDR3 reads CASSAGADYNEQFF. The CDR3 coding sequence is TGTGCCAGCAGTGCGGGGGCTGATTACAATGAGCAGTTCTTC.

This chain connects TRBV19 to TRBJ2-1, with 12 bases matching TRBD2. From germline, CDR1 is LNHDA and CDR2 SQIVND (reference sequence). With V trimmed by 3 bases and J by 7 bases, 10 bases remained unmatched. The CDR3 spans 17 residues. The CDR3 loop is CASSIGSSGGALNEQFF. Written as DNA, the CDR3 is TGTGCCAGTAGTATCGGATCTAGCGGGGGGGCTCTTAATGAGCAGTTCTTC.